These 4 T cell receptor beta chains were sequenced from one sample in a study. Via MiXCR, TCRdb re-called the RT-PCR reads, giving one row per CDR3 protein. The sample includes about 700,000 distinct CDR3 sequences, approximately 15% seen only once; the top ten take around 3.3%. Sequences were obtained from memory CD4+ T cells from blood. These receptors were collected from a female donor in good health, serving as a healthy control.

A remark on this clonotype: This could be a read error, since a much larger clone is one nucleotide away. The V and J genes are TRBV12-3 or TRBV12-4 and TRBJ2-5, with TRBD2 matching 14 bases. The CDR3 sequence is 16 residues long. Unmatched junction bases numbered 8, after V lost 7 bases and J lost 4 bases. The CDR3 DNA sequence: TGTGCCAGCATCGTGCCGGGACTAGCGGGGGTAGAGACCCAGTACTTC. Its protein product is CASIVPGLAGVETQYF.

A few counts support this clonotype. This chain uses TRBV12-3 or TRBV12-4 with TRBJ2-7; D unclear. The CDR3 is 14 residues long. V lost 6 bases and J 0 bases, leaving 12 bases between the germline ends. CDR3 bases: TGTGCCAGCAGCCTAATGACCTACTCCTACGAGCAGTACTTC. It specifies CASSLMTYSYEQYF.

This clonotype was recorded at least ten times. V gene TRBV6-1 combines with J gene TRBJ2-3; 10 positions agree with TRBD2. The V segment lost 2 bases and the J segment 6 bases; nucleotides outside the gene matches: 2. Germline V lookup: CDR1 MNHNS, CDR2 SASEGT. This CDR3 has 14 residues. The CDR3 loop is CASSELGLADTQYF. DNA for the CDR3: TGTGCCAGCAGTGAATTGGGACTAGCGGATACGCAGTATTTT.

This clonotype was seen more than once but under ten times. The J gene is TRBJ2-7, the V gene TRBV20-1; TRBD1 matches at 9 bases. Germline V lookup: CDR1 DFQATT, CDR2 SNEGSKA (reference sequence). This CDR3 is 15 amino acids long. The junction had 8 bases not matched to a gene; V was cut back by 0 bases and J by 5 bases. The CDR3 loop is CSARDPGQGFHEQYF. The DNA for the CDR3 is TGCAGTGCTAGAGATCCGGGACAGGGTTTCCACGAGCAGTACTTC.